This is a list of T cell receptor beta chains from one sample in a study of Ad26.COV2.S vaccination and SARS-CoV-2 variants. Only in-frame clones appear in the TCRdb table, and some are missing; sequencing was by immunoSEQ multiplex PCR. Of approximately 400,000 clones in the sample, approximately 90% were seen once. The sample in question was peripheral blood, obtained after recovery from COVID-19. These receptors were obtained from a human donor who had recovered from COVID-19. Each CDR3 is given with its conserved first and last residue. Fields, in order: D gene, clone size, J gene, V gene, CDR3 protein, CDR3 DNA. D genes are given only for firm matches. Only part of the rows carry a size: once, few, many, or a class if the clone is expanded.

- - TRBJ1-1 TRBV3-1/TRBV3-2 CASSGNYDPEAFF TGTGCCAGCAGCGGGAACTACGACCCTGAAGCTTTCTTT
TRBD1 - TRBJ2-2 TRBV5-4 CASSYRQGASTGELFF TGTGCCAGCAGCTACCGACAGGGGGCAAGCACCGGGGAGCTGTTTTTT
TRBD2 - TRBJ2-1 TRBV3-1/TRBV3-2 CASSPRAGGYVEQFF TGTGCCAGCAGCCCTAGAGCGGGGGGTTACGTTGAGCAGTTCTTC
- - TRBJ2-3 TRBV4-3 CASSQGRGGFTDTQYF TGCGCCAGCAGCCAAGGGAGGGGGGGGTTCACAGATACGCAGTATTTT
- - TRBJ2-7 TRBV19 CASSIATGRLSYEQYF TGTGCCAGTAGTATAGCTACAGGGCGACTCTCCTACGAGCAGTACTTC
- - TRBJ2-7 TRBV3-1/TRBV3-2 CASSQDRDYEQYF TGTGCCAGCAGCCAAGACAGGGACTACGAGCAGTACTTC
TRBD1 - TRBJ1-1 TRBV19 CASSLDRDTEAFF TGTGCCAGTAGCTTAGACAGGGACACTGAAGCTTTCTTT
- few TRBJ1-3 TRBV12-3/TRBV12-4 CASDFSGNTIYF TGTGCCAGCGATTTCTCTGGAAACACCATATATTTT
- - TRBJ2-1 TRBV3-1/TRBV3-2 CASSQEGAIDEQFF TGTGCCAGCAGCCAAGAAGGTGCAATCGATGAGCAGTTCTTC
- - TRBJ1-2 TRBV9 CASSAPGYGYTF TGTGCCAGCAGCGCCCCAGGGTATGGCTACACCTTC
TRBD1 - TRBJ1-6 TRBV10-1 CASSAGTGANSPLHF TGCGCCAGCAGTGCCGGGACAGGAGCTAATTCACCCCTCCACTTT
TRBD1 - TRBJ2-2 TRBV6-6 CASRTGQLDTGELFF TGTGCCAGCAGAACGGGACAGCTTGACACCGGGGAGCTGTTTTTT
- - TRBJ1-1 TRBV7-3 CASSLGRARNTEAFF TGTGCCAGCAGCTTAGGGAGGGCAAGGAACACTGAAGCTTTCTTT
TRBD1 - TRBJ1-2 TRBV9 CASSVERQGYGYTF TGTGCCAGCAGTGTAGAGCGACAGGGCTATGGCTACACCTTC
- - TRBJ1-4 TRBV2 CASSVEVPGELFF TGTGCCAGCAGTGTCGAGGTCCCGGGAGAACTGTTTTTT
- - TRBJ2-5 TRBV27 CASGPQQETQYF TGTGCCAGCGGACCCCAGCAAGAGACCCAGTACTTC
TRBD1 - TRBJ1-5 TRBV6-5 CASTDRRSNQPQHF TGTGCCAGCACGGACAGGCGGAGCAATCAGCCCCAGCATTTT
- - TRBJ2-2 TRBV5-6 CASIGVGQSGELFF TGTGCCAGCATCGGGGTAGGGCAGTCCGGGGAGCTGTTTTTT
- once TRBJ1-1 TRBV6-5 CASSLSVGNTEAFF TGTGCCAGCAGCCTGTCGGTGGGTAACACTGAAGCTTTCTTT
- - TRBJ1-2 TRBV4-1 CASSPISGEYGYTF TGCGCCAGCAGCCCTATCAGCGGGGAATATGGCTACACCTTC
TRBD2 - TRBJ2-4 TRBV6-1 CASSEEAGGADIQYF TGTGCCAGCAGTGAAGAAGCGGGGGGGGCAGACATTCAGTACTTC
- - TRBJ2-7 TRBV27 CASSFGVDSYSYEQYF TGTGCCAGCAGTTTCGGGGTGGACAGTTACTCCTACGAGCAGTACTTC
- - TRBJ2-1 TRBV7-9 CASSFMDRYNEQFF TGTGCCAGCAGCTTCATGGACAGATACAATGAGCAGTTCTTC
- few TRBJ1-2 TRBV7-2 CASSLATWEGYTF TGTGCCAGCAGCTTAGCCACTTGGGAAGGCTACACCTTC
TRBD1 - TRBJ1-5 TRBV18 CASSLDRGSNQPQHF TGTGCCAGCTCACTGGACAGGGGTAGCAATCAGCCCCAGCATTTT
- - TRBJ2-5 TRBV6-5 CASSYSDSQETQYF TGTGCCAGCAGTTACTCGGACAGCCAAGAGACCCAGTACTTC
- - TRBJ1-6 TRBV27 CASSLAGDQYNSPLHF TGTGCCAGCAGTTTGGCAGGGGATCAATATAATTCACCCCTCCACTTT
TRBD1 - TRBJ2-7 TRBV9 CASSAGTGGYEQYF TGTGCCAGCAGCGCCGGGACAGGAGGGTACGAGCAGTACTTC
- - TRBJ2-6 TRBV6-5 CASSYSTGSGANVLTF TGTGCCAGCAGTTACTCGACGGGGAGCGGGGCCAACGTCCTGACTTTC
- - TRBJ2-5 TRBV29-1 CSVEDGGGYQETQYF TGCAGCGTTGAAGATGGAGGGGGGTACCAAGAGACCCAGTACTTC